This T cell receptor (beta chain) was recovered during a study of response to subunit inactivated influenza vaccine. The CDR3 spans 12 residues. V shed 6 bases and J shed 7 bases, with 9 bases lying between them. TCRdb used MiXCR to reprocess the RT-PCR reads, holding one entry per CDR3 protein. Of under 550,000 distinct CDR3 sequences in the sample, approximately 7.3% were seen once. This clonotype was sampled from a man aged 45 to 75 who received an inactivated influenza vaccine. The sequencing here drew on PBMCs from blood, taken around 2 years after vaccination. The rearrangement uses TRBV12-3 or TRBV12-4 and TRBJ2-2; D call uncertain. The CDR3 coding sequence is TGTGCCAGCAGCAACCAAATCGGGGAGCTGTTTTTT. It translates to CASSNQIGELFF.